These T cell receptor beta chains were read from a single sample in a study of blood T cell repertoires in COVID-19. Assay: immunoSEQ multiplex PCR; the TCRdb copy retains only in-frame clones and omits some. The repertoire consists of roughly 150,000 clones, with roughly 88% occurring once and the leading ten covering approximately 5.3%. The material sequenced was PBMCs or T cells enriched from blood (not recorded which). Receptors were obtained from an older man who had been exposed to COVID-19. The CDR3 runs from the conserved cysteine through the conserved F or W. The D gene is left open where the match is weak. The size field is filled for only some rows; it gives once, few, many or a size class.

CDR3 protein: CASSSLATEQFF; CDR3 DNA: TGTGCCAGCAGTTCACTAGCAACTGAGCAGTTCTTC; J gene: TRBJ2-1; clone size: .; V gene: TRBV6-5; D gene: .
CDR3 protein: CASSDTRGHYGYTF; CDR3 DNA: TGTGCCAGCTCAGATACCAGGGGGCACTATGGCTACACCTTC; J gene: TRBJ1-2; clone size: .; V gene: TRBV18; D gene: TRBD1
CDR3 protein: CASSLNGGYNGEQFF; CDR3 DNA: TGTGCCAGCAGTTTAAACGGCGGGTACAATGGTGAGCAGTTCTTC; J gene: TRBJ2-1; clone size: .; V gene: TRBV27; D gene: .
CDR3 protein: CASGADRGPFGELFF; CDR3 DNA: TGTGCCAGTGGGGCGGACAGGGGGCCCTTCGGGGAGCTGTTTTTT; J gene: TRBJ2-2; clone size: .; V gene: TRBV27; D gene: TRBD1
CDR3 protein: CASMTRYTGELFF; CDR3 DNA: TGTGCCAGTATGACTCGCTACACCGGGGAGCTGTTTTTT; J gene: TRBJ2-2; clone size: once; V gene: TRBV12-3/TRBV12-4; D gene: .
CDR3 protein: CASSQEKLAGGSEQFF; CDR3 DNA: TGTGCCAGCAGCCAAGAAAAGCTAGCGGGGGGGAGCGAGCAGTTCTTC; J gene: TRBJ2-1; clone size: .; V gene: TRBV4-2; D gene: TRBD2
CDR3 protein: CARALQGNSPLHF; CDR3 DNA: TGTGCCAGAGCCCTACAGGGTAATTCACCCCTCCACTTT; J gene: TRBJ1-6; clone size: .; V gene: TRBV2; D gene: .
CDR3 protein: CASSVGGPVGGELFF; CDR3 DNA: TGTGCCAGCAGCGTAGGCGGGCCCGTTGGCGGGGAGCTGTTTTTT; J gene: TRBJ2-2; clone size: once; V gene: TRBV9; D gene: .
CDR3 protein: CASSLGNPTEAFF; CDR3 DNA: TGTGCCAGCAGCCTTGGCAATCCCACCGAAGCTTTCTTT; J gene: TRBJ1-1; clone size: .; V gene: TRBV7-9; D gene: .
CDR3 protein: CASSRRGGAYNEQFF; CDR3 DNA: TGTGCCAGCAGCCGAAGGGGGGGGGCCTACAATGAGCAGTTCTTC; J gene: TRBJ2-1; clone size: once; V gene: TRBV3-1/TRBV3-2; D gene: .
CDR3 protein: CAISEFLRNEQFF; CDR3 DNA: TGTGCCATCAGTGAGTTTTTGAGGAATGAGCAGTTCTTC; J gene: TRBJ2-1; clone size: once; V gene: TRBV10-3; D gene: .
CDR3 protein: CASSYSTSSGQETQYF; CDR3 DNA: TGTGCCAGCAGTTACTCGACGTCTAGCGGCCAAGAGACCCAGTACTTC; J gene: TRBJ2-5; clone size: .; V gene: TRBV6-2/TRBV6-3; D gene: TRBD2
CDR3 protein: CASSLGTSGGNEQFF; CDR3 DNA: TGTGCCAGCAGCTTAGGGACTAGCGGGGGTAATGAGCAGTTCTTC; J gene: TRBJ2-1; clone size: .; V gene: TRBV7-7; D gene: TRBD2
CDR3 protein: CASSFGGPPETQYF; CDR3 DNA: TGTGCCAGCAGTTTCGGGGGGCCCCCGGAGACCCAGTACTTC; J gene: TRBJ2-5; clone size: .; V gene: TRBV7-8; D gene: .
CDR3 protein: CASSVGTSGGAGELFF; CDR3 DNA: TGTGCCAGCAGCGTCGGGACTAGCGGGGGTGCCGGGGAGCTGTTTTTT; J gene: TRBJ2-2; clone size: .; V gene: TRBV9; D gene: TRBD2
CDR3 protein: CASSQDIVTEAFF; CDR3 DNA: TGCGCCAGCAGCCAAGATATAGTCACTGAAGCTTTCTTT; J gene: TRBJ1-1; clone size: few; V gene: TRBV4-3; D gene: .
CDR3 protein: CASSIRGSPLHF; CDR3 DNA: TGTGCCAGCAGCATAAGGGGTTCACCCCTCCACTTT; J gene: TRBJ1-6; clone size: .; V gene: TRBV9; D gene: .
CDR3 protein: CASSYTLSGKRGEQYF; CDR3 DNA: TGTGCCAGCAGTTACACTTTGAGCGGGAAGAGAGGCGAGCAGTACTTC; J gene: TRBJ2-7; clone size: .; V gene: TRBV6-7; D gene: TRBD2
CDR3 protein: CASSIRPSPTGNEQFF; CDR3 DNA: TGTGCCAGTAGTATTCGTCCGTCGCCAACGGGGAATGAGCAGTTCTTC; J gene: TRBJ2-1; clone size: few; V gene: TRBV19; D gene: .
CDR3 protein: CATASSGTYEQYF; CDR3 DNA: TGTGCCACCGCGTCTAGCGGAACCTACGAGCAGTACTTC; J gene: TRBJ2-7; clone size: once; V gene: TRBV12-3/TRBV12-4; D gene: TRBD2
CDR3 protein: CASSLVGQGPNYGYTF; CDR3 DNA: TGTGCCAGCAGCTTAGTAGGGCAGGGGCCTAACTATGGCTACACCTTC; J gene: TRBJ1-2; clone size: .; V gene: TRBV7-2; D gene: .
CDR3 protein: CASNFWDGTGGYEQYF; CDR3 DNA: TGCGCCAGCAACTTCTGGGACGGGACGGGGGGATACGAGCAGTACTTC; J gene: TRBJ2-7; clone size: .; V gene: TRBV4-3; D gene: TRBD2
CDR3 protein: CASSHLSQGTHQETQYF; CDR3 DNA: TGTGCCAGCAGTCACCTATCTCAGGGGACCCACCAAGAGACCCAGTACTTC; J gene: TRBJ2-5; clone size: once; V gene: TRBV27; D gene: .
CDR3 protein: CASSPGGLGSYEQYF; CDR3 DNA: TGTGCCAGCAGCCCGGGGGGACTCGGTTCCTACGAGCAGTACTTC; J gene: TRBJ2-7; clone size: .; V gene: TRBV3-1/TRBV3-2; D gene: TRBD2
CDR3 protein: CASSGRHTNTGELFF; CDR3 DNA: TGTGCCAGCAGTGGCAGACATACGAACACCGGGGAGCTGTTTTTT; J gene: TRBJ2-2; clone size: .; V gene: TRBV9; D gene: .
CDR3 protein: CASSPAGARATEAFF; CDR3 DNA: TGTGCCAGCAGTCCCGCGGGTGCAAGGGCCACTGAAGCTTTCTTT; J gene: TRBJ1-1; clone size: .; V gene: TRBV28; D gene: .
CDR3 protein: CASSTSGVGELFF; CDR3 DNA: TGTGCCAGCAGCACTAGCGGGGTCGGGGAGCTGTTTTTT; J gene: TRBJ2-2; clone size: .; V gene: TRBV5-4; D gene: TRBD2
CDR3 protein: CASRDRSSYEQYF; CDR3 DNA: TGTGCCAGCAGGGACAGGAGCTCCTACGAGCAGTACTTC; J gene: TRBJ2-7; clone size: once; V gene: TRBV6-5; D gene: TRBD1
CDR3 protein: CASSLGLAGIQTQYF; CDR3 DNA: TGTGCCAGCAGCTTAGGCCTAGCGGGAATACAGACCCAGTACTTC; J gene: TRBJ2-5; clone size: .; V gene: TRBV7-9; D gene: TRBD2
CDR3 protein: CASSLAQGKVGEAFF; CDR3 DNA: TGTGCCAGCAGCTTAGCACAGGGTAAGGTGGGTGAAGCTTTCTTT; J gene: TRBJ1-1; clone size: .; V gene: TRBV7-2; D gene: .
CDR3 protein: CASSQSREYEAFF; CDR3 DNA: TGCGCCAGCAGCCAAAGTCGTGAGTACGAAGCTTTCTTT; J gene: TRBJ1-1; clone size: .; V gene: TRBV4-3; D gene: .